These 2 T cell receptor beta chains were sequenced from one sample in a study of beta chain features in type 1 diabetes (dated by TCRdb to about 2018). The protocol used for the library was the immunoSEQ multiplex PCR assay. The entire amount of isolated RNA was reverse transcribed using the High Capacity cDNA Reverse Transcription Kit, so the sequenced TCRB transcripts were expressed ones. Imported from immuneACCESS, the table was reduced by TCRdb to in-frame sequences with V and J called. These copies leave out some clones; in studies compared against another copy, an unresolved V gene accounts for under half, and the cause of the remainder is not known. The sample includes 500,000 to 650,000 clones, with 9.5% to 15% observed a single time. The top ten clonotypes cover more than 0.09% of the sample. Results and caveats for the whole study, not just this receptor: A moderate but significant shortening of TCRB CDR3 length was observed in type 1 diabetes patients in all four CD4+ subsets.

These receptors' antigens are unknown. Sequenced sample: naive CD4+ T cells from blood. The cell subset or site tag for this specimen amounts to: true naive CD4+ T cells. Receptors were obtained from a young man with type 1 diabetes.

The CDR3 DNA sequence: TGTGCCAGCAGCCCGGGACAGGGAAGTGAAAAACTGTTTTTT. Translation: CASSPGQGSEKLFF. This rearrangement joins TRBV7-8 to TRBJ1-4; 9 nucleotides agree with TRBD1. With 5 bases clipped from V and 7 bases from J, the junction kept 5 bases outside the gene matches. Germline assignment: CDR1 SGHVS and CDR2 FQNEAQ. This CDR3 comprises 14 residues.

In its sample, this clone was seen a few times. The V gene is TRBV7-2, the J gene TRBJ2-7; D possibly corresponds to TRBD1 (6 bases). The germline CDR1 and CDR2 sequences are SGHTA and FQGNSA. V was cut by 5 bases and J by 2 bases, with 13 bases left in between. The CDR3 has 14 amino acids. The CDR3 loop is CASSKQGSPYEQYF. In DNA, the CDR3 is TGTGCCAGCAGCAAACAGGGTTCGCCCTACGAGCAGTACTTC. The full variable domain, in which reference TRBV7-2 and TRBJ2-7 provide the parts outside the CDR3, is GAGVSQSPSNKVTEKGKDVELRCDPISGHTALYWYRQSLGQGLEFLIYFQGNSAPDKSGLPSDRFSAERTGGSVSTLTIQRTQQEDSAVYLCASSKQGSPYEQYFGPGTRLTVT.